One and the same sample provided the 23 T cell receptor beta chains below, sequenced in a study of PD-1 blockade in classical Hodgkin lymphoma. Some clones are missing from TCRdb's copy, which holds only in-frame ones; the method was immunoSEQ multiplex PCR. The sample has 12,000 or so clones, around 84% seen once. Each patient's relapse followed autologous stem cell transplantation, and brentuximab vedotin exposure varied. The sample was peripheral blood mononuclear cells (PBMCs), taken at baseline. The receptors here all came from a human donor with classical Hodgkin lymphoma.

The V and J genes are TRBV6-6 and TRBJ2-3, with a weak D call TRBD2 (5 bases). From germline, CDR1 is MNHNY and CDR2 SVGAGI (reference sequence). CDR3 length equals 13 residues. Between the trimmed V and J ends, which lost 2 bases and 10 bases, there was a span of 13 bases. In nucleotides, the CDR3 is TGTGCCAGCAGTTACAAAGTACCGAGGGCGCAGTATTTT. It translates to CASSYKVPRAQYF.

V gene TRBV18 combines with J gene TRBJ1-2; 11 bases match TRBD1. V trimming: 3 bases; J trimming: 6 bases; junction bases outside the gene matches: 6. CDR1 KGHSH and CDR2 LQKENI come from the germline V gene. CDR3 length equals 15 residues. CDR3 sequence reads: CASSPGQGVNDGYTF. The CDR3 DNA reads as TGTGCCAGCTCACCGGGACAGGGGGTAAACGATGGCTACACCTTC.

V usage is TRBV4-1 and J usage is TRBJ2-1; 7 bases map to TRBD2. J lost 2 bases, V lost 3 bases, and 4 bases had no gene match. The CDR3 runs 15 residues. The germline V gene has CDR1 MGHRA and CDR2 YSYEKL. The DNA of the CDR3 is TGCGCCAGCAGCCAGGGAGGGACGGCCTACAATGAGCAGTTCTTC. This codes for CASSQGGTAYNEQFF.

The V call is TRBV4-3, the J call TRBJ2-5; the D is unclear. V was clipped by 3 bases and J by 5 bases, with 16 bases between them. CDR1 is LGHNA and CDR2 is YSLEER in the germline V gene. This CDR3 region has 15 residues. The CDR3 is CASSQIFWAGETQYF. CDR3 nucleotides: TGCGCCAGCAGCCAGATCTTCTGGGCCGGGGAGACCCAGTACTTC.

The chain couples TRBV19 to TRBJ2-5; weak D call: TRBD2 (5 bases). Trimming cost V 1 base and J 5 bases, with 8 bases left between them. CDR1 is LNHDA and CDR2 is SQIVND in the germline V gene (reference sequence). This CDR3 has 13 residues. CDR3 bases: TGTGCCAGTAGTATAGCGGGGTGGGAGACCCAGTACTTC. Amino acids: CASSIAGWETQYF.

This clone has only one observation. V usage is TRBV6-5 and J usage is TRBJ2-2, with D maybe TRBD1 (6 bases). CDR1 and CDR2 from the germline V gene are MNHEY and SVGAGI. This CDR3 is 16 amino acids long. The V end was cut by 2 bases, the J end by 4 bases, with 14 bases between. The CDR3: CASSYRQATGTGELFF. CDR3 DNA sequence: TGTGCCAGCAGTTACCGACAGGCCACGGGCACCGGGGAGCTGTTTTTT.

With regard to this clone: This CDR3 is also generated by other DNA sequences in the sample. V and J are TRBV5-1 and TRBJ2-5, with TRBD1 matching over 7 bases. Germline-derived CDR1 and CDR2 are SGHRS and YFSETQ. Trimming took 4 bases from V and 5 from J; bases not matched to a gene: 11. The CDR3 consists of 15 residues. CDR3 DNA sequence: TGCGCCAGCAGCCCTGGACAGGTGGAGAGTGAGACCCAGTACTTC. Amino acids: CASSPGQVESETQYF.

The chain couples TRBV5-1 to TRBJ2-3; D gene ambiguous. CDR1 is SGHRS and CDR2 is YFSETQ in the germline V gene. This CDR3 spans 14 amino acids. Trimming cost V 0 bases and J 5 bases, with 10 bases left between them. In DNA form, the CDR3 reads TGCGCCAGCAGCTTGGATAGTGGTGGAGATACGCAGTATTTT. Amino acid sequence: CASSLDSGGDTQYF.

A word on this clone: Being one base from a much bigger clone, this may be a read error. The chain uses TRBV5-1 and TRBJ2-7; 7 bases match TRBD2. The V gene's germline CDR1 is SGHRS and CDR2 YFSETQ. The CDR3 consists of 15 residues. The CDR3 DNA is TGCGCCAGCAGCTTGGCGGGGGGATCGGGCTACGGGCAGTACTTC. Translating gives CASSLAGGSGYGQYF.

This clone was recorded a few times. The chain employs TRBV27 and TRBJ1-1; D is unclear. CDR3 length equals 13 residues. Germline V gene lookup returns CDR1 MNHEY and CDR2 SMNVEV (reference sequence). Trimming removed 2 bases at V and 3 bases at J, with 7 bases between. The CDR3 here is CASSLGPDTEAFF. The CDR3 DNA reads TGTGCCAGCAGTTTAGGCCCGGACACTGAAGCTTTCTTT.

A few counts support this clone. The chain is built from TRBV6-5 and TRBJ1-2, with D perhaps TRBD1 (5 bases). The CDR3 totals 14 residues. The V gene's germline CDR1 is MNHEY and CDR2 SVGAGI. Trimming removed 2 bases at V and 7 bases at J, with 14 bases between. The CDR3 DNA reads as TGTGCCAGCAGTTACGCGGGGCCGACGAGTGGCTACACCTTC. It yields the protein CASSYAGPTSGYTF.

The chain couples TRBV5-3 to TRBJ1-1; D not certain. TRBV5-3 is noted as an ORF with a role that remains uncertain. V was shortened by 0 bases and J by 7 bases, with 7 bases between the two germline ends. This CDR3 is 12 amino acids long. This CDR3 reads CARSLGFLEAFF. CDR3 sequence (DNA): TGTGCCAGAAGCTTGGGTTTCCTTGAAGCTTTCTTT.

The J gene is TRBJ2-3, the V gene TRBV6-1; TRBD1 might be the D (5 bases). V was shortened by 1 base and J by 4 bases, with 6 bases between the two germline ends. The CDR3 has 13 amino acids. Looked up from germline, CDR1 is MNHNS and CDR2 is SASEGT. The CDR3 protein is CASSEEGADTQYF. The DNA for the CDR3 is TGTGCCAGCAGTGAAGAAGGGGCAGATACGCAGTATTTT.

The chain couples TRBV28 to TRBJ2-5; 16 bases line up with TRBD2. The CDR3 runs to 15 residues. V was pared by 5 bases and J by 5 bases, with 2 bases of the junction left unmatched. CDR1 and CDR2 (germline): MDHEN, SYDVKM. CDR3 region: CASSTGLAGGETQYF. CDR3 sequence (DNA): TGTGCCAGCAGTACGGGACTAGCGGGGGGGGAGACCCAGTACTTC.

The chain combines TRBV5-5 with TRBJ2-3, with D possibly being TRBD1 or TRBD2 (5 bases each). V was trimmed by 0 bases and J by 1 base, leaving 15 bases between them. CDR1 SGHKS and CDR2 YYEKEE come from the germline V gene (reference sequence). The CDR3 is 17 amino acids. CDR3 residues: CASSLAVGGRGTDTQYF. The CDR3 coding sequence is TGTGCCAGCAGCTTGGCGGTTGGGGGAAGGGGCACAGATACGCAGTATTTT.

The chain uses TRBV30 and TRBJ1-2; D not certain. Germline V gene data show CDR1 as GTSNPN and CDR2 as SVGIG (reference sequence). The V gene lost 0 bases and the J gene lost 5 bases, with 16 bases spanning the gap. This CDR3 is built from 15 residues. Here the CDR3 reads CAWSVRVRKDYGYTF. CDR3 DNA sequence: TGTGCCTGGAGTGTACGGGTCAGAAAGGATTATGGCTACACCTTC.

The gene calls are TRBV5-6 and TRBJ1-5, with D perhaps matching TRBD1 (5 bases). The germline V gene encodes CDR1 SGHDT and CDR2 YYEEEE. The CDR3 contains 15 residues. Trimming shortened V by 5 bases and J by 7 bases, and 19 bases separated the two germline ends. DNA for the CDR3: TGTGCCAGCAGGGCCTACGGGGTGCGGGACCAGCCCCAGCATTTT. The encoded protein is CASRAYGVRDQPQHF.

This clone was picked up a small number of times. V gene TRBV5-5 combines with J gene TRBJ2-7; possibly TRBD1 for D (6 bases). Germline V lookup: CDR1 SGHKS, CDR2 YYEKEE (reference sequence). The CDR3 sequence is 15 residues long. V was trimmed by 2 bases and J by 3 bases, leaving 15 bases between them. This CDR3 is CASSFKAGVDYEQYF. The CDR3 region has the DNA TGTGCCAGCAGCTTTAAGGCAGGGGTGGACTACGAGCAGTACTTC.

A single count supports this clone. The chain has TRBV6-5 and TRBJ1-2; tentatively, D is TRBD1 (5 bases). Trimming removed 2 bases from V and 7 bases from J, with 11 bases in between. Germline values: CDR1 MNHEY, CDR2 SVGAGI. The CDR3 is 13 amino acids. The CDR3 nucleotides read TGTGCCAGCAGTTACGCTGGGGGTGGTGGCTACACCTTC. Protein: CASSYAGGGGYTF.

The V and J genes are TRBV19 and TRBJ2-7, with D possibly matching TRBD1 (5 bases). The CDR3 extends over 15 amino acids. Germline V lookup: CDR1 LNHDA, CDR2 SQIVND (reference sequence). Trimming took 3 bases from V and 7 from J, leaving 19 bases between them. CDR3 residues: CASSMAQGQVGEQYF. CDR3 nucleotides: TGTGCCAGTAGTATGGCCCAGGGCCAGGTAGGTGAGCAGTACTTC.

The V call is TRBV5-5, the J call TRBJ2-3; a weak D match, TRBD1 (6 bases). Germline values: CDR1 SGHKS, CDR2 YYEKEE (reference sequence). The CDR3 extends over 15 amino acids. V lost 6 bases and J 6 bases, leaving 20 bases between the germline ends. The CDR3 nucleotides read TGTGCCAGCACCTGGCGTGGGGAGCAGGGGGATACGCAGTATTTT. This translates into CASTWRGEQGDTQYF.

This sequence joins TRBV7-2 and TRBJ2-1; TRBD1 or TRBD2 may be the D gene (6 bases each). The CDR3 sequence is 14 residues long. Germline V gives CDR1 SGHTA, CDR2 FQGNSA. V was cut by 4 bases and J by 2 bases, with 9 bases left in between. The CDR3 protein is CASSYGGTYNEQFF. In DNA form, the CDR3 reads TGTGCCAGCAGCTACGGGGGCACCTACAATGAGCAGTTCTTC. The full variable domain, rest sourced from reference TRBV7-2 and TRBJ2-1, is GAGVSQSPSNKVTEKGKDVELRCDPISGHTALYWYRQSLGQGLEFLIYFQGNSAPDKSGLPSDRFSAERTGGSVSTLTIQRTQQEDSAVYLCASSYGGTYNEQFFGPGTRLTVL.

This clone was observed a single time. The chain employs TRBV20-1 and TRBJ2-7; D gene unclear. V was trimmed by 1 base and J by 11 bases, leaving 9 bases between them. This CDR3 is built from 10 residues. Germline-derived CDR1 and CDR2 are DFQATT and SNEGSKA (reference sequence). In nucleotides, the CDR3 is TGCAGTGCTAGAGCCGGACCGGAGTACTTC. It is translated as CSARAGPEYF.